Listed below are T cell receptor beta chains from one sample, sequenced in a study of blood T cells in healthy people across ages. One entry per CDR3 protein, called by TCRdb with MiXCR from the 5' RACE reads. The table shows 550,000 to 600,000 distinct CDR3 sequences, with roughly 48% occurring only once. Sequenced sample: blood. The receptors come from an older man in good health. CDR3s include the opening cysteine and the closing phenylalanine or tryptophan. A D gene is named only where the DNA matches it firmly. Rows give clone size only sometimes, using once, few, many, or a class for an expanded clone.

TRBJ2-7	TRBV20-1	NA	TRBD1	TGCAGTGCTACCAGGACAGGCTACGAGCAGTACTTC	CSATRTGYEQYF
TRBJ2-3	TRBV4-3	few	NA	TGCGCCAGCAGCCAGACGCATGGCAGGGACGGTACGCAGTATTTT	CASSQTHGRDGTQYF
TRBJ2-1	TRBV7-2	NA	NA	TGTGCCAGCAGCTCCTATCCGGGGACCCGAGAGGGGAATGAGCAGTTCTTC	CASSSYPGTREGNEQFF
TRBJ1-4	TRBV9	NA	TRBD1	TGTGCCAGCACTACGACAGGGAACGCTGAAAAACTGTTTTTT	CASTTTGNAEKLFF
TRBJ2-3	TRBV29-1	NA	TRBD2	TGCAGCGTTGAGGGACGGGGGGGGTCAGATACGCAGTATTTT	CSVEGRGGSDTQYF
TRBJ1-1	TRBV6-6	few	NA	TGTGCCAGCAGAATAAGCGGGGACACTGAAGCTTTCTTT	CASRISGDTEAFF
TRBJ2-7	TRBV7-2	NA	NA	TGTGCCAGCAGCCCCCAAAGGGGCTCCTACGAGCCGTACTTC	CASSPQRGSYEPYF
TRBJ2-5	TRBV9	NA	NA	TGTGCCAGCAGCGTAGGGCTAAAGGAAGAGACCCAGTACTTC	CASSVGLKEETQYF
TRBJ2-5	TRBV7-2	NA	NA	TGTGCCAGCAGCTTAGTGTTGCCAGACCAAGAGACCCAGTACTTC	CASSLVLPDQETQYF
TRBJ1-5	TRBV6-2/TRBV6-3	NA	TRBD1	TGTGCCAGCCGATACCAGACAGGGGGTATCAATCAGCCCCAGCATTTT	CASRYQTGGINQPQHF
TRBJ2-1	TRBV5-1	few	NA	TGCGCCAGCAGCTTGGTTCCGGACTTCTCCTACAATGAGCAGTTCTTC	CASSLVPDFSYNEQFF
TRBJ2-5	TRBV27	NA	TRBD2	TGTGCCAGCGGACGACTAGCGGGAGAGGAGACCCAGTACTTC	CASGRLAGEETQYF
TRBJ2-5	TRBV6-6	NA	TRBD2	TGTGCCAGCAGTTACCCATCGCGGGGGGCCCAAGAGACCCAGTACTTC	CASSYPSRGAQETQYF
TRBJ2-7	TRBV9	NA	NA	TGTGCCAGCAGCGCGGGGAGGTCCAACTCCTACGAGCAGTACTTC	CASSAGRSNSYEQYF
TRBJ2-1	TRBV5-6	NA	TRBD1	TGTGCCAGCAGCTCATTGGCGGGACAGGTAATGAATGAGCAGTTCTTC	CASSSLAGQVMNEQFF
TRBJ2-1	TRBV20-1	NA	TRBD2	TGCAGTGCTCAGAAGGTCTCTAGCGGGGAGACCGATGAGCAGTTCTTC	CSAQKVSSGETDEQFF
TRBJ2-1	TRBV9	few	NA	TGTGCCAGCAGCGCCCAGGGGATACCGTACAATGAGCAGTTCTTC	CASSAQGIPYNEQFF
TRBJ2-5	TRBV6-1	NA	NA	TGTGCCAGCAGAAAACCGGGCAGCGGAAAGGAGACCCAGTACTTC	CASRKPGSGKETQYF
TRBJ2-5	TRBV4-1	few	NA	TGCGCCAGCAGCCAAGGACTAGAGGAGACCCAGTACTTC	CASSQGLEETQYF
TRBJ2-1	TRBV29-1	few	TRBD2	TGCAGCGTTGTAGCGGGGGACGCCTACAATGAGCAGTTCTTC	CSVVAGDAYNEQFF
TRBJ2-7	TRBV6-5	NA	NA	TGTGCCAGCAGATCCGGGACGGAAGGTCCCTACGAGCAGTACTTC	CASRSGTEGPYEQYF
TRBJ2-7	TRBV29-1	many	TRBD1	TGCAGCGTTGTTGGCAGGGGGCACGACGAGCAGTACTTC	CSVVGRGHDEQYF
TRBJ2-3	TRBV20-1	NA	NA	TGCAGTGCTAGAGATAGCTCTCACGGGGGGCGGGGATTAGATACGCAGTATTTT	CSARDSSHGGRGLDTQYF
TRBJ2-5	TRBV6-6	NA	TRBD2	TGTGCCAGCAGATTGGACGGGAGGGGGCAAGAGACCCAGTACTTC	CASRLDGRGQETQYF
TRBJ2-7	TRBV29-1	NA	TRBD1	TGCAGCGTGACAAGGACAGGGGGTTACGAGCAGTACTTC	CSVTRTGGYEQYF
TRBJ2-7	TRBV12-3/TRBV12-4	NA	NA	TGTGCCAGCAGGGCCACAAGCGTGTATGAGCAGTACTTC	CASRATSVYEQYF
TRBJ2-1	TRBV20-1	few	NA	TGCAGTGCTAGTCTAGCTGGGAGCAGAAATGAGCAGTTCTTC	CSASLAGSRNEQFF
TRBJ2-1	TRBV20-1	few	TRBD2	TGCAGTGCTAGAGACCAACTAGCGGGAGATCGACGGGAGCAGTTCTTC	CSARDQLAGDRREQFF
TRBJ1-4	TRBV12-3/TRBV12-4	NA	NA	TGTGCCAGCAGCGGAGGGAGTTTGAATGAAAAACTGTTTTTT	CASSGGSLNEKLFF
TRBJ1-2	TRBV5-5	NA	NA	TGTGCCAGCAGCGGGGGGTCGAGGAATAACTATGGCTACACCTTC	CASSGGSRNNYGYTF
TRBJ2-1	TRBV29-1	few	NA	TGCAGCGTTGAAGTCAGTAACCCCTACAATGAGCAGTTCTTC	CSVEVSNPYNEQFF
TRBJ2-1	TRBV5-1	few	NA	TGCGCCAGCAGCTTGTCTCAGGGGGGGAGCAGTGAGCAGTTCTTC	CASSLSQGGSSEQFF
TRBJ1-1	TRBV9	NA	NA	TGTGCCAGCAGCGTAGGCCCAGGGGTTGATGCTTTCTTT	CASSVGPGVDAFF
TRBJ2-1	TRBV30	few	NA	TGTGCCTGGAAGGTAGCTAGCGTTGATGAGCAGTTCTTC	CAWKVASVDEQFF
TRBJ1-2	TRBV5-6	NA	NA	TGTGCCAGCAGCTTGTGGGGCCCCTTCCCGGATGGCTACACCTTC	CASSLWGPFPDGYTF
TRBJ2-3	TRBV5-5	NA	NA	TGTGCCAGCAGCCGATCGACGGGGAGCTTACTTGGTACGCAGTATTTT	CASSRSTGSLLGTQYF